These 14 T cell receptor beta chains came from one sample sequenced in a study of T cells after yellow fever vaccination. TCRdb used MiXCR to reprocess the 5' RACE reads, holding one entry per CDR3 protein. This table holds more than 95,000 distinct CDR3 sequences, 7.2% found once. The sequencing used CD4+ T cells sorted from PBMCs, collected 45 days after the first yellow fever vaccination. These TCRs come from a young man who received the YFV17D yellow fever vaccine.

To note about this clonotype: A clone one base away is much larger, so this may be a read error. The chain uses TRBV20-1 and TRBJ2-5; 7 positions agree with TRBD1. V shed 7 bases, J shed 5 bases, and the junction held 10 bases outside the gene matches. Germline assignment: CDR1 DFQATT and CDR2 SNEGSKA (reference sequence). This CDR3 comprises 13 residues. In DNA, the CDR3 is TGCAGTGTCAGGGACAGTAAGGGGGAGACCCAGTACTTC. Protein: CSVRDSKGETQYF.

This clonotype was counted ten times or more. CDR3 loop: CASSIPGHQDIQYF. The CDR3 DNA follows: TGTGCCAGCAGCATCCCGGGACACCAGGACATTCAGTACTTC. The chain uses TRBV21-1 and TRBJ2-4; TRBD1, the table's D call, lacks a check against the DNA. TRBV21-1 is a pseudogene segment. This CDR3 is built from 14 residues.

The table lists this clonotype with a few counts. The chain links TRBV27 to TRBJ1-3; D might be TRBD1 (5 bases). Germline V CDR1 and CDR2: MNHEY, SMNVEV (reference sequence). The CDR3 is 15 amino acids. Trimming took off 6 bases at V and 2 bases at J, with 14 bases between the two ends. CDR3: CASSPTPGTGNTIYF. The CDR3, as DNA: TGTGCCAGCAGCCCTACTCCAGGGACTGGAAACACCATATATTTT.

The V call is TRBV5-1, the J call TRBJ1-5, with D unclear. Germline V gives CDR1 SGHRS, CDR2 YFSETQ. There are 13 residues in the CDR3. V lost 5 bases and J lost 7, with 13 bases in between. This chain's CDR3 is CASRGGKGQPQHF. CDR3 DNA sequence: TGCGCCAGCAGAGGAGGTAAAGGCCAGCCCCAGCATTTT. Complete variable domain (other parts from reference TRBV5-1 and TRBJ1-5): KAGVTQTPRYLIKTRGQQVTLSCSPISGHRSVSWYQQTPGQGLQFLFEYFSETQRNKGNFPGRFSGRQFSNSRSEMNVSTLELGDSALYLCASRGGKGQPQHFGDGTRLSIL.

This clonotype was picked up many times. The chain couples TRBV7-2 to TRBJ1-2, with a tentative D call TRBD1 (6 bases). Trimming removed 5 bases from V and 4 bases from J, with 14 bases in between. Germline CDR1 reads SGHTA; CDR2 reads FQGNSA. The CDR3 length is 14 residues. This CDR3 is CASSPGGQSYGYTF. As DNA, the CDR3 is TGTGCCAGCAGCCCCGGGGGCCAGAGCTATGGCTACACCTTC. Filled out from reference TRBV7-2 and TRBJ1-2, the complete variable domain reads GAGVSQSPSNKVTEKGKDVELRCDPISGHTALYWYRQSLGQGLEFLIYFQGNSAPDKSGLPSDRFSAERTGGSVSTLTIQRTQQEDSAVYLCASSPGGQSYGYTFGSGTRLTVV.

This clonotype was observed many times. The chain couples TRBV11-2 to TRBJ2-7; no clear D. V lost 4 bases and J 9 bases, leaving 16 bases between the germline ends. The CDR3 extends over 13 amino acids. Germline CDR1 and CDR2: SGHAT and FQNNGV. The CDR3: CASSSPLSLGQYV. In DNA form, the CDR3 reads TGTGCCAGCAGCTCCCCGTTAAGCTTAGGGCAGTACGTC.

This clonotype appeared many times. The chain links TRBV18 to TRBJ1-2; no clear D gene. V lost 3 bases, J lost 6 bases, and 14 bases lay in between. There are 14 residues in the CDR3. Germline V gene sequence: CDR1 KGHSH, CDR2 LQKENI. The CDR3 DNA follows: TGTGCCAGCTCACCGACTGACGGAGAGAATGGCTACACCTTC. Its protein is CASSPTDGENGYTF.

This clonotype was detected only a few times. CDR3 sequence reads: CASSFSGGAFGNEQFF. The CDR3 region has the DNA TGTGCCAGCAGCTTTAGCGGGGGGGCCTTCGGGAATGAGCAGTTCTTC. This rearrangement joins TRBV7-2 to TRBJ2-1; 11 bases align to TRBD2. CDR1 is SGHTA, CDR2 FQGNSA, per germline. The length of the CDR3 is 16 residues. V shed 3 bases, J shed 7 bases, and the junction held 8 bases outside the gene matches.

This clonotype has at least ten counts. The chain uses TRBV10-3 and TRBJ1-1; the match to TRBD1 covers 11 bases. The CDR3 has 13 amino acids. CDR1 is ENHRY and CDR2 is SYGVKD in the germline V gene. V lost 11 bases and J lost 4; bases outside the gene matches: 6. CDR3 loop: CAARDRGVTEAFF. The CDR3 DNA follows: TGTGCCGCGCGGGACAGGGGGGTCACTGAAGCTTTCTTT.

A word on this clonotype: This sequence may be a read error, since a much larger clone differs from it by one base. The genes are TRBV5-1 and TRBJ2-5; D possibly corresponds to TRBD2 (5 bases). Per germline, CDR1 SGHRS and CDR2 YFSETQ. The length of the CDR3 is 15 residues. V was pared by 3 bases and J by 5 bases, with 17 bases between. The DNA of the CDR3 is TGCGCCAGCAGCTCAGGACTCATAACTCACGAGACCCAGTACTTC. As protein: CASSSGLITHETQYF.

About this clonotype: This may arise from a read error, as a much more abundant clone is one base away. The CDR3 nucleotides are TGTGCCAGGAGCCAAGCCCTTAGACAGACAGATACGCAGTATTTT. It codes for CARSQALRQTDTQYF. The chain recombines TRBV14 with TRBJ2-3; tentatively, D is TRBD1 (5 bases). The CDR3 is 15 residues long. CDR1 is SGHDN, CDR2 FVKESK, per germline.

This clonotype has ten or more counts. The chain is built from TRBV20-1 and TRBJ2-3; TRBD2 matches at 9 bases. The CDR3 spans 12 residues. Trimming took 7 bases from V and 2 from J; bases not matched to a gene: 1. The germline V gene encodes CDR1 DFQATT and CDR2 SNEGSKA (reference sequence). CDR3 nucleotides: TGCAGTGAGCGGGGGGCCACAGATACGCAGTATTTT. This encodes CSERGATDTQYF.

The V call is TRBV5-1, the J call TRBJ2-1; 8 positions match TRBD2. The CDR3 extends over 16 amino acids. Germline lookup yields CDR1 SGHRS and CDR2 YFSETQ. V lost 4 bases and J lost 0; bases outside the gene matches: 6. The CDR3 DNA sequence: TGCGCCAGCAGCCCGGGGAGCGGGGGCTCCTACAATGAGCAGTTCTTC. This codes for CASSPGSGGSYNEQFF.

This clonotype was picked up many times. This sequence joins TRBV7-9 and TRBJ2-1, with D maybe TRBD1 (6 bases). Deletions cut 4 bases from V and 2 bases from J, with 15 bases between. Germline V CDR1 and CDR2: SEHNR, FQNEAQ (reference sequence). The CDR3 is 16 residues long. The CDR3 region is CASSSRQAGTYNEQFF. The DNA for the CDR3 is TGTGCCAGCAGCTCCAGACAGGCTGGGACCTACAATGAGCAGTTCTTC.